This T cell receptor (beta chain) originates from a study of cytomegalovirus exposure and HLA in healthy donors. V was pared by 5 bases and J by 5 bases, with 12 bases of the junction left unmatched. The CDR3 length is 16 residues. In germline, CDR1 is SEHNR, CDR2 FQNEAQ (reference sequence). As regards this clone: Its specificity is not known.

The study's findings and limits: The authors enumerated some 170 TCR beta chains as linked to cytomegalovirus. Testing in vitro showed a few CMV-associated chains specific for CMV antigens.

Primers for the PCR totalled 60 Vbeta and 13 Jbeta. Data came from immunoSEQ multiplex PCR; TCRdb stores just in-frame clones and leaves some out. The sample carries 110,000 to 150,000 clones, approximately 70% recorded once. The sequenced material came from PBMCs. The chain couples TRBV7-9 to TRBJ1-5; 7 bases fit TRBD1. The clonotype comes from a woman between 40 and 55 years old in good health and CMV-seronegative. The CDR3 sequence is CASSQTGSSGYQPQHF. For the CDR3, the DNA is TGTGCCAGCAGCCAGACAGGGTCCTCCGGATATCAGCCCCAGCATTTT. Full variable domain (missing parts from reference TRBV7-9 and TRBJ1-5): DTGVSQNPRHKITKRGQNVTFRCDPISEHNRLYWYRQTLGQGPEFLTYFQNEAQLEKSRLLSDRFSAERPKGSFSTLEIQRTEQGDSAMYLCASSQTGSSGYQPQHFGDGTRLSIL.